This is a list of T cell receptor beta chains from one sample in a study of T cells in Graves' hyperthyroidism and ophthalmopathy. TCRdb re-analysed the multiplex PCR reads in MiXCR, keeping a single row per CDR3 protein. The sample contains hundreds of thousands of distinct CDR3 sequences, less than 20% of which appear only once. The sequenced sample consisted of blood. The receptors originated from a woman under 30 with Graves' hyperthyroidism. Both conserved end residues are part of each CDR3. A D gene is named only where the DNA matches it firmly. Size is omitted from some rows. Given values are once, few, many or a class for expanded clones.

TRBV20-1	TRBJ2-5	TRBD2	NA	CSARDSSGGSLETQYF	TGCAGTGCTAGAGATTCTAGCGGGGGGAGCTTAGAGACCCAGTACTTC
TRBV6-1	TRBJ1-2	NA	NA	CATHPWGRKDGYTF	TGTGCCACCCATCCTTGGGGCAGGAAAGATGGCTACACCTTC
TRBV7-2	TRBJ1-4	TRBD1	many	CASSDDRGLGEKLFF	TGTGCCAGCAGCGACGACAGGGGGCTCGGTGAAAAACTGTTTTTT
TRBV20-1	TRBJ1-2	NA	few	CSASRYTF	TGCAGTGCTAGCCGCTACACCTTC
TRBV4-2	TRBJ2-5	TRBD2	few	CASSQVAGGEETQYF	TGTGCCAGCAGCCAAGTGGCGGGAGGGGAGGAGACCCAGTACTTC
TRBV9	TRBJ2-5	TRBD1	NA	CASSDRLQGPQETQYF	TGTGCCAGCAGCGACCGATTACAGGGGCCCCAAGAGACCCAGTACTTC
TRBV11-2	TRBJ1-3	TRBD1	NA	CASSLVAPRGSGNTIYF	TGTGCCAGCAGCTTAGTAGCCCCCAGGGGGTCTGGAAACACCATATATTTT
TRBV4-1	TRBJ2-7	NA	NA	CASSLGARYEQYF	TGCGCCAGCAGCCTAGGGGCGAGGTACGAGCAGTACTTC
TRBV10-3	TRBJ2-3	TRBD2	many	CAIITIPGLAGVNTDTQYF	TGTGCCATCATTACAATCCCGGGACTAGCGGGGGTGAACACAGATACGCAGTATTTT
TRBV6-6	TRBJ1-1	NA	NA	CASSYSGTMNTEAFF	TGTGCCAGCAGTTACTCTGGGACCATGAACACTGAAGCTTTCTTT
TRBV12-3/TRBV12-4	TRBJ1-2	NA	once	CASSPDLYGYTF	TGTGCCAGCAGCCCCGACCTTTATGGCTACACCTTC
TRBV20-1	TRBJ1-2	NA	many	CSVPRGVNGYTF	TGCAGTGTCCCGCGGGGGGTAAATGGCTACACCTTC
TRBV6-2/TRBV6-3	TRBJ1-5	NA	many	CASSDRSNQPQHF	TGTGCCAGCAGTGACCGTAGCAATCAGCCCCAGCATTTT
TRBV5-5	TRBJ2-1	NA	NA	CASIIFPGTRYNEQFF	TGTGCCAGCATCATCTTTCCCGGGACTCGGTACAATGAGCAGTTCTTC
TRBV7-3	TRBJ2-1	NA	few	CASSLMASSNEQFF	TGTGCCAGCAGCTTAATGGCCTCTTCGAATGAGCAGTTCTTC
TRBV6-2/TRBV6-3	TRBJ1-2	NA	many	CASSYYKAATNYGYTF	TGTGCCAGCAGTTACTACAAGGCCGCAACTAACTATGGCTACACCTTC
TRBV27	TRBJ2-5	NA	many	CASSNQGGETQYF	TGTGCCAGCAGCAACCAGGGGGGGGAGACCCAGTACTTC
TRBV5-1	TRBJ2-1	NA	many	CASSPGVGGRYDEQFF	TGCGCCAGCAGCCCAGGAGTAGGAGGCCGTTACGATGAGCAGTTCTTC
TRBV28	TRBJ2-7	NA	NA	CASSSPGQGFAGGPHEQYF	TGTGCCAGCAGTTCCCCGGGACAGGGTTTCGCGGGGGGGCCCCACGAGCAGTACTTC
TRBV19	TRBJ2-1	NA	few	CASSIVQDYYNEQFF	TGTGCCAGTAGTATAGTACAGGACTACTACAATGAGCAGTTCTTC
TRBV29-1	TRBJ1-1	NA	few	CSVSLAGAGTEAFF	TGCAGCGTCAGCCTAGCGGGGGCGGGCACTGAAGCTTTCTTT
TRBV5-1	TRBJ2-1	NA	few	CASSLVVDNEQFF	TGCGCCAGCAGCTTGGTGGTGGACAATGAGCAGTTCTTC
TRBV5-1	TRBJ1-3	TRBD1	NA	CASSPLRRRDRADTIYF	TGTGCCAGCAGCCCTTTAAGAAGGCGGGACAGGGCTGACACCATATATTTT
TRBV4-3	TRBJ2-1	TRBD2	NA	CASRRTSGGYNEQFF	TGCGCCAGCAGACGGACTAGCGGGGGGTACAATGAGCAGTTCTTC
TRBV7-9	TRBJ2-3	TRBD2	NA	CASSGGRGWDTRYF	TGTGCCAGCAGCGGAGGGAGGGGTTGGGATACGCGGTATTTT
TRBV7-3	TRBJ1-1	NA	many	CASSLYGGDTEAFF	TGTGCCAGCAGCTTATACGGGGGGGACACTGAAGCTTTCTTT
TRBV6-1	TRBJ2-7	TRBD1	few	CASSSDRLYEQYF	TGTGCCAGCAGCTCGGACAGGCTTTACGAGCAGTACTTC
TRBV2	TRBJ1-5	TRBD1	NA	CASTDREGNQPQHF	TGTGCCAGCACAGACAGGGAAGGCAATCAGCCCCAGCATTTT
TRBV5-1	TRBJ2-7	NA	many	CASSLHQGSEQYF	TGCGCCAGCAGCCTCCACCAGGGATCCGAGCAGTACTTC
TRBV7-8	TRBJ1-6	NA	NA	CASSLAGRGHQSSYNSPLHF	TGTGCCAGCAGCTTAGCCGGCAGGGGACACCAAAGCTCCTATAATTCACCCCTCCACTTT
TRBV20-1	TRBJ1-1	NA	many	CSARVRGATTEAFF	TGCAGTGCTAGGGTAAGAGGGGCGACCACTGAAGCTTTCTTT
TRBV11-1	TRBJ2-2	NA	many	CASSLKWGARTGELFF	TGTGCCAGCAGCTTAAAGTGGGGGGCGCGCACCGGGGAGCTGTTTTTT
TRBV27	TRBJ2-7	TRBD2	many	CASSSGLGRLSYEQYF	TGTGCCAGCAGTTCAGGACTAGGCCGCCTCTCCTACGAGCAGTACTTC
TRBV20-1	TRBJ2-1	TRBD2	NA	CSAPTSGKRNEQFF	TGCAGTGCACCGACTAGCGGGAAGAGGAATGAGCAGTTCTTC
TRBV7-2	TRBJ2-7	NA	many	CASSADTYEQYF	TGTGCCAGCAGCGCTGACACATACGAGCAGTACTTC
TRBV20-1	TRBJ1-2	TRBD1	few	CSATGTGGKYGYTF	TGCAGTGCTACCGGGACAGGGGGGAAGTATGGCTACACCTTC
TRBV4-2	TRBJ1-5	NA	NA	CASSAEDSNQPQHF	TGTGCCAGCAGCGCGGAGGATAGCAATCAGCCCCAGCATTTT
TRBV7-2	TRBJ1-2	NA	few	CASSLGGQIKNYGYTF	TGTGCCAGCAGCTTGGGGGGTCAGATAAAAAACTATGGCTACACCTTC
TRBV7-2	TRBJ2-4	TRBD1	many	CASSLSGQAGNIQYF	TGTGCCAGCAGCTTATCAGGACAGGCGGGAAACATTCAGTACTTC
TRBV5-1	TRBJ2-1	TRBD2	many	CASSFTSGRWYEQFF	TGCGCCAGCAGCTTCACTAGCGGGAGATGGTATGAGCAGTTCTTC
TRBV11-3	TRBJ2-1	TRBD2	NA	CASSLSLLGSGSRNEQFF	TGTGCCAGCAGCTTAAGCCTTCTGGGTAGCGGGAGTCGCAATGAGCAGTTCTTC
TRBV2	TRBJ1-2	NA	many	CASTNRRQTYGYTF	TGTGCCAGCACCAACCGGCGACAGACCTATGGCTACACCTTC
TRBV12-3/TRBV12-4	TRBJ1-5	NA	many	CASSLSQRQPQHF	TGTGCCAGCAGTTTGAGTCAGCGTCAGCCCCAGCATTTT
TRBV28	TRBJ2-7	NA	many	CASSSAGVSSYEQYF	TGTGCCAGCAGTTCGGCGGGCGTTAGCTCCTACGAGCAGTACTTC
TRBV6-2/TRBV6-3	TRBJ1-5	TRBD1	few	CASSYSAGGPYSNQPQHF	TGTGCCAGCAGTTACTCGGCAGGGGGCCCCTATAGCAATCAGCCCCAGCATTTT
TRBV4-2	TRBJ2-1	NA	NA	CASSPQGRLRGATYNEQFF	TGTGCCAGCAGCCCACAAGGTCGGTTGCGGGGTGCTACCTACAATGAGCAGTTCTTC
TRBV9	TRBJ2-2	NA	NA	CASSVMWPAGELFF	TGTGCCAGCAGCGTAATGTGGCCGGCCGGGGAGCTGTTTTTT
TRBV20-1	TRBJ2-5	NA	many	CSAPLPVEETQYF	TGCAGTGCTCCCCTCCCTGTGGAAGAGACCCAGTACTTC
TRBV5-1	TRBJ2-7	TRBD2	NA	CASSLGAGGHIYEQYF	TGCGCCAGCAGCTTGGGAGCGGGAGGGCATATCTACGAGCAGTACTTC
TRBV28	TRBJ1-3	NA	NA	CASRLGVSGNTIYF	TGTGCCAGCAGGCTAGGGGTTTCTGGAAACACCATATATTTT
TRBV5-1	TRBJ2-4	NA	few	CASRSKYSENIQYF	TGCGCCAGCAGGTCGAAGTACAGTGAAAACATTCAGTACTTC
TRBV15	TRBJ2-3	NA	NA	CAASRAGPGADTQYF	TGTGCCGCCAGCAGAGCCGGGCCGGGCGCAGATACGCAGTATTTT
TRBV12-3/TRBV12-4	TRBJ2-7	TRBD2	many	CASRATGTNQYEQYF	TGTGCCAGCAGGGCTACCGGGACTAACCAATACGAGCAGTACTTC
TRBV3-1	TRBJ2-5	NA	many	CASSPGPGDKETQYF	TGTGCCAGCAGCCCGGGGCCGGGAGATAAAGAGACCCAGTACTTC
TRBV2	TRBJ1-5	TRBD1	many	CASHSGQGAGNGGNQPQHF	TGTGCCAGCCACTCCGGACAGGGGGCAGGCAATGGAGGCAATCAGCCCCAGCATTTT
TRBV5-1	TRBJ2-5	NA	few	CASSLGPLETQYF	TGCGCCAGCAGCTTGGGGCCCTTAGAGACCCAGTACTTC
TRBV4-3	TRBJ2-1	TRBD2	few	CASSQDGGEGKTYNEQFF	TGCGCCAGCAGCCAAGATGGTGGGGAGGGTAAGACCTACAATGAGCAGTTCTTC
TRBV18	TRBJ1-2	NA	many	CASSPDVDYGYTF	TGTGCCAGCTCACCCGACGTCGACTATGGCTACACCTTC
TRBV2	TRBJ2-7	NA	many	CASSEQNYEQYF	TGTGCCAGCAGTGAACAGAACTACGAGCAGTACTTC